This entry features one T cell receptor beta chain sequence. What it binds is unknown. The CDR3 is 15 amino acids. The germline V and J ends were trimmed by 6 bases and 2 bases, with 14 bases remaining between them. CDR1 SEHNR and CDR2 FQNEAQ come from the germline V gene (reference sequence). The sample originates from a study of beta chain features in type 1 diabetes. Study-wide findings and caveats: When Type 1 diabetes patients were examined, their TCRB CDR3s proved moderately but significantly shorter in all four CD4+ subsets.

Every isolated RNA sample was fully reverse transcribed, so sequencing captured expressed TCRB transcripts. Average reads for naive, central memory and regulatory T cell samples were several million. The table came from immunoSEQ multiplex PCR; TCRdb's copy has only in-frame clones and leaves some out. The data contain more than 250,000 clones, roughly 20% of them singletons. The chain combines TRBV7-9 with TRBJ1-5; D unclear. This receptor was obtained from a woman in her forties with type 1 diabetes. The sample taken for sequencing was naive CD4+ T cells from blood. The chain's CDR3 is CASSSLTGGNQPQHF. The CDR3 DNA reads TGTGCCAGCAGTTCACTCACCGGGGGCAATCAGCCCCAGCATTTT.